This is a list of T cell receptor beta chains from one sample in a study of T cell responses to AZD1222 COVID-19 vaccine. Repertoires were generated with immunoSEQ multiplex PCR, while TCRdb's copy carries only in-frame clones and drops some. The sample shows more than 70,000 clones, about 91% of them seen only once. The sequencing used peripheral blood, collected 28 days after the second AZD1222 dose. These receptor sequences come from an adult who received the AZD1222 COVID-19 vaccine. Both conserved end residues are part of each CDR3. The D gene is left open where the match is weak. Not all rows give a size; the values are once, few, many and, for expanded clones, a class.

CASSLGRGIGNTIYF	TGTGCCAGCAGTTTGGGCAGGGGCATTGGAAACACCATATATTTT	TRBJ1-3	NA	NA	TRBV28
CASCPGTAGDEQFF	TGTGCCAGCTGTCCCGGTACAGCCGGAGATGAGCAGTTCTTC	TRBJ2-1	NA	NA	TRBV6-6
CASSHPPTHTQYF	TGTGCCAGCAGCCACCCGCCCACACATACGCAGTATTTT	TRBJ2-3	NA	once	TRBV12-3/TRBV12-4
CASTWANTEAFF	TGTGCCAGCACCTGGGCCAACACTGAAGCTTTCTTT	TRBJ1-1	NA	NA	TRBV6-5
CASSLLGQLNYGYTF	TGTGCCAGCAGCTTACTGGGACAACTCAACTATGGCTACACCTTC	TRBJ1-2	NA	NA	TRBV7-2
CASSEDRGRADTQYF	TGTGCCAGCAGTGAAGACAGGGGGCGGGCTGATACGCAGTATTTT	TRBJ2-3	TRBD1	NA	TRBV2
CASSLRGSGELFF	TGTGCCAGCAGCTTGCGGGGGTCGGGGGAGCTGTTTTTT	TRBJ2-2	TRBD2	NA	TRBV7-8
CASSEAGEGDTQYF	TGTGCCAGCAGTGAAGCGGGAGAGGGGGATACGCAGTATTTT	TRBJ2-3	TRBD2	large	TRBV6-4
CASSLEVSGELFF	TGCGCCAGCAGCTTGGAAGTAAGCGGGGAGCTGTTTTTT	TRBJ2-2	NA	NA	TRBV5-1
CASSQEAVLYGYTF	TGCGCCAGCAGCCAAGAGGCCGTCCTTTATGGCTACACCTTC	TRBJ1-2	NA	NA	TRBV4-1
CASSPRGVQGYGYTF	TGCGCCAGCAGCCCGCGGGGGGTCCAGGGCTATGGCTACACCTTC	TRBJ1-2	NA	NA	TRBV5-1
CASTYTTSGSSYEQYF	TGTGCCAGCACCTATACGACTAGCGGGAGCTCCTACGAGCAGTACTTC	TRBJ2-7	TRBD2	NA	TRBV6-6
CATSRDPGTGSYEQYF	TGTGCCACCAGCAGAGATCCAGGGACAGGGAGCTACGAGCAGTACTTC	TRBJ2-7	TRBD1	NA	TRBV15
CASSPKDLGNIQYF	TGTGCCAGCAGCCCAAAGGACTTGGGAAACATTCAGTACTTC	TRBJ2-4	NA	NA	TRBV3-1/TRBV3-2
CASSLSRTGRNEQFF	TGTGCCAGCAGTTTAAGCAGGACAGGGAGGAATGAGCAGTTCTTC	TRBJ2-1	TRBD1	NA	TRBV27
CSVAPGTGEETQYF	TGCAGCGTTGCCCCCGGGACAGGGGAAGAGACCCAGTACTTC	TRBJ2-5	TRBD1	NA	TRBV29-1
CASRSFSSPYNEQFF	TGTGCCAGCAGGAGTTTTAGCAGCCCCTACAATGAGCAGTTCTTC	TRBJ2-1	NA	NA	TRBV28
CASSLSQGILWNTEAFF	TGTGCCAGCAGTTTATCTCAGGGGATACTCTGGAACACTGAAGCTTTCTTT	TRBJ1-1	NA	NA	TRBV28
CASSLAGGVYNEQFF	TGTGCCAGCAGCCTAGCGGGAGGTGTGTACAATGAGCAGTTCTTC	TRBJ2-1	TRBD2	NA	TRBV7-9
CASSHLRDTGEQFF	TGTGCCAGCAGCCACCTTCGGGATACAGGGGAGCAGTTCTTC	TRBJ2-1	NA	NA	TRBV3-1/TRBV3-2
CSVEDSGGGYTF	TGCAGCGTTGAAGATTCGGGAGGGGGCTACACCTTC	TRBJ1-2	NA	NA	TRBV29-1
CASSRGLVWDEQFF	TGTGCCAGCAGCCGAGGGCTAGTCTGGGATGAGCAGTTCTTC	TRBJ2-1	NA	NA	TRBV11-2
CASSSGTGKIYGYTF	TGCGCCAGCAGCTCCGGGACAGGGAAGATTTATGGCTACACCTTC	TRBJ1-2	TRBD1	NA	TRBV5-1